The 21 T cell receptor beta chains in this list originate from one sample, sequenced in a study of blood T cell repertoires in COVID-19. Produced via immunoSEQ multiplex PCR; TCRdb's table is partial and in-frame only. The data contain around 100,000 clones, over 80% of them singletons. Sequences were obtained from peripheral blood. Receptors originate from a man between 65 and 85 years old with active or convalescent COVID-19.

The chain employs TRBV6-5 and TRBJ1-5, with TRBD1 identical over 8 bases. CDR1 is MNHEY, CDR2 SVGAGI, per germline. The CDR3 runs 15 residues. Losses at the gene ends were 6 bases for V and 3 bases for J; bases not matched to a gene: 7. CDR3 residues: CASRDTTGDNQPQHF. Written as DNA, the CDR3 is TGTGCCAGCAGGGATACGACAGGGGACAATCAGCCCCAGCATTTT.

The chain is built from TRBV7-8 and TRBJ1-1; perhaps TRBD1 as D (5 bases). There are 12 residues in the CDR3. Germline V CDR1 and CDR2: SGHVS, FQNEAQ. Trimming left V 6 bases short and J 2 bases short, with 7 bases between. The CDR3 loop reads CASRGGNTEAFF. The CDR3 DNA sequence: TGTGCCAGCAGGGGGGGAAACACTGAAGCTTTCTTT.

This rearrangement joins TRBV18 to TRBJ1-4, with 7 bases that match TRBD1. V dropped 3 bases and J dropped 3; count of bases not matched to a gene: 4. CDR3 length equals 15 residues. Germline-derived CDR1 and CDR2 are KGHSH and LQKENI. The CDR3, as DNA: TGTGCCAGCTCACCGTGGGGGACAGCTAATGAAAAACTGTTTTTT. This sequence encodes CASSPWGTANEKLFF.

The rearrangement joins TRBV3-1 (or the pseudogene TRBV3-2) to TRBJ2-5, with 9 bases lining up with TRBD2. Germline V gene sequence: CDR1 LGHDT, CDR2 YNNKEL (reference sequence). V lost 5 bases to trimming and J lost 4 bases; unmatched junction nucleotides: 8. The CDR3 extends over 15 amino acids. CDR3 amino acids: CASSISRGGGETQYF. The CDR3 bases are TGTGCCAGCAGCATATCTCGCGGGGGGGGAGAGACCCAGTACTTC.

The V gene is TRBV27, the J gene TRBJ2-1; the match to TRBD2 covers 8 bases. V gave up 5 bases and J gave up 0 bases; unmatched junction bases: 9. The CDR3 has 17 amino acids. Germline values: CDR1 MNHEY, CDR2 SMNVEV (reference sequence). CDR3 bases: TGTGCCAGCAGTCCCCGCCGGGGGGGGGCCTCCTACAATGAGCAGTTCTTC. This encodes CASSPRRGGASYNEQFF.

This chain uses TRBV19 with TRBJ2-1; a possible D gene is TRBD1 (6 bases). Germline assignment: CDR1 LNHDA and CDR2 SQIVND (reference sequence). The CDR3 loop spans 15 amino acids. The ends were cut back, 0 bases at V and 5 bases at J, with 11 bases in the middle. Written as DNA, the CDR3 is TGTGCCAGTAGTATAGATTCCGGACAGAACAATGAGCAGTTCTTC. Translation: CASSIDSGQNNEQFF.

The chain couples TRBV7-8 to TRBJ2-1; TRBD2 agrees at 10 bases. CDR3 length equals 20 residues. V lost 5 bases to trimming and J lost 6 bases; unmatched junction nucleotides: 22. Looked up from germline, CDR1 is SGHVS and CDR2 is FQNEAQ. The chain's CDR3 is CASSARPTSGALIAPNEQFF. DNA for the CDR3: TGTGCCAGCAGCGCCCGGCCCACTAGCGGGGCCTTGATCGCTCCCAATGAGCAGTTCTTC.

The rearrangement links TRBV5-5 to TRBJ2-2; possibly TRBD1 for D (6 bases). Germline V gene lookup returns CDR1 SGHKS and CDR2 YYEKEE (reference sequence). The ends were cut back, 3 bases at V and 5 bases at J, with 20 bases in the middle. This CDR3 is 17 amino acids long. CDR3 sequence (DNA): TGTGCCAGCAGCTCGCCCGGGACATTCAGTCTGACCGGGGAGCTGTTTTTT. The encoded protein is CASSSPGTFSLTGELFF.

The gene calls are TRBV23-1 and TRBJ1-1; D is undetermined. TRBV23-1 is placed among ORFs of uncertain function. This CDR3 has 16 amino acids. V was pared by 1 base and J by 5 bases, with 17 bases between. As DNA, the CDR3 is TGCGCCAGCAGTCAATACGGGGAGGGTTTACGGACTGAAGCTTTCTTT. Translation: CASSQYGEGLRTEAFF.

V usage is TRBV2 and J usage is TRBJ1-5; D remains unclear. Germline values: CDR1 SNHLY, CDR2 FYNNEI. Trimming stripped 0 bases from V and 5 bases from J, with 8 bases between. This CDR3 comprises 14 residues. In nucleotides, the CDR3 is TGTGCCAGCAGTGAAGCGACCCGGGATCAGCCCCAGCATTTT. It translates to CASSEATRDQPQHF.

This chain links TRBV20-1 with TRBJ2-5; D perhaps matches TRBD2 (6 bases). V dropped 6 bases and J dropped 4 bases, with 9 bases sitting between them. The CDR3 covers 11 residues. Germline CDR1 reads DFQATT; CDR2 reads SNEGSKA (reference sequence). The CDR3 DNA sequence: TGCAGTGCCGGAGCGGGAGAGACCCAGTACTTC. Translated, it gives CSAGAGETQYF.

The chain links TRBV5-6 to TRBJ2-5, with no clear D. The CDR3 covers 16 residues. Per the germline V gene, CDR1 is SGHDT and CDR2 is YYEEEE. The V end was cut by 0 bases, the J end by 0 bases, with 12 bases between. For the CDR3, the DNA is TGTGCCAGCAGCTTGGAGTCTAGATCGTACCAAGAGACCCAGTACTTC. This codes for CASSLESRSYQETQYF. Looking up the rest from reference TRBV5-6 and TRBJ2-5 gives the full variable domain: DAGVTQSPTHLIKTRGQQVTLRCSPKSGHDTVSWYQQALGQGPQFIFQYYEEEERQRGNFPDRFSGHQFPNYSSELNVNALLLGDSALYLCASSLESRSYQETQYFGPGTRLLVL.

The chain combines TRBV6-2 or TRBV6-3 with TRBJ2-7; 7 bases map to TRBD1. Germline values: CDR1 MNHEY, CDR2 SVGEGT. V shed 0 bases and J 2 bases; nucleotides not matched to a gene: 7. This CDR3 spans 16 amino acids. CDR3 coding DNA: TGTGCCAGCAGTTACTCCCCCGGACAGGCCACCTACGAGCAGTACTTC. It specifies CASSYSPGQATYEQYF.

This CDR3 reads CASSLNRGNSPLHF. The CDR3 DNA reads TGTGCCAGCAGTTTAAACAGGGGTAATTCACCCCTCCACTTT. J is TRBJ1-6 and V is TRBV28, with 7 positions matching TRBD1. The CDR3 has 14 amino acids. J was trimmed by 6 bases and V by 2 bases; bases with no gene match: 1. From germline, CDR1 is MDHEN and CDR2 SYDVKM.

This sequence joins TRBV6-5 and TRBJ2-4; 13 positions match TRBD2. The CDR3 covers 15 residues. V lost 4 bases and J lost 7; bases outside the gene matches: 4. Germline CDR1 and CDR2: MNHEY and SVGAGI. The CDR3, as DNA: TGTGCCAGCAGTTTCAGGGGACTAGCGGGGAACATTCAGTACTTC. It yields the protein CASSFRGLAGNIQYF.

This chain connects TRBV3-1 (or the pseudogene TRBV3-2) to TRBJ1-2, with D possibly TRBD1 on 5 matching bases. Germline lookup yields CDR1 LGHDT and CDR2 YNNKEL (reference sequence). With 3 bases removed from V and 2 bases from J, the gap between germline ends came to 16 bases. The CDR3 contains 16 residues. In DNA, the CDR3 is TGTGCCAGCAGCCAGGCGACAGCGACCACCAACTATGGCTACACCTTC. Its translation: CASSQATATTNYGYTF.

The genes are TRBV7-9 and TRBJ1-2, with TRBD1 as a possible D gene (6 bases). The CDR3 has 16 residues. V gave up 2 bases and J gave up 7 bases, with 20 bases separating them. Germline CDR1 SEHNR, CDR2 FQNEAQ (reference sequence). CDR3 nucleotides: TGTGCCAGCAGCTTATCCGGCACAGGGAATTTAGTTGGCTACACCTTC. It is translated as CASSLSGTGNLVGYTF.

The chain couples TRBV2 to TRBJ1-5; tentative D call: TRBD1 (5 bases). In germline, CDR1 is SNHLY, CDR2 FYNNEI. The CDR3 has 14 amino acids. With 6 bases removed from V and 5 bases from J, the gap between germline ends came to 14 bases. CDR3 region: CASSAQGPYQPQHF. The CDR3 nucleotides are TGTGCCAGCAGCGCTCAGGGCCCCTATCAGCCCCAGCATTTT.

CDR3 amino acids: CASSYIGGTEAFF. CDR3 coding DNA: TGTGCCAGCAGTTATATCGGAGGTACTGAAGCTTTCTTT. This rearrangement joins TRBV6-5 to TRBJ1-1; no reliable D call. This CDR3 region has 13 residues. Germline values: CDR1 MNHEY, CDR2 SVGAGI. V was cut by 3 bases and J by 5 bases, with 10 bases left in between.

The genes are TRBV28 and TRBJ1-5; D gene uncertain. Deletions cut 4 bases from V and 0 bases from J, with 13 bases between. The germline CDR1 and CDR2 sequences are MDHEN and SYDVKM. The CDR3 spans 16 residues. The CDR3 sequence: CASSSLSGSSNQPQHF. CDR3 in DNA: TGTGCCAGCAGTTCACTGTCCGGGTCTAGCAATCAGCCCCAGCATTTT. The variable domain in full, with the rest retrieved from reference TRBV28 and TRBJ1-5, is DVKVTQSSRYLVKRTGEKVFLECVQDMDHENMFWYRQDPGLGLRLIYFSYDVKMKEKGDIPEGYSVSREKKERFSLILESASTNQTSMYLCASSSLSGSSNQPQHFGDGTRLSIL.

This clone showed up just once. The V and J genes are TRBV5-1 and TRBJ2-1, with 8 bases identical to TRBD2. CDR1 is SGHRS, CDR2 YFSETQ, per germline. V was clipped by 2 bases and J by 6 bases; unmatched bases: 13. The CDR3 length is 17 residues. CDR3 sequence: CASSLGTAGGQGNEQFF. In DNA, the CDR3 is TGCGCCAGCAGCTTAGGGACCGCGGGGGGCCAGGGCAATGAGCAGTTCTTC.